This TCR beta chain was observed in a study of blood T cell repertoires in COVID-19. Study-wide context: The cDNA or gDNA used as material had been derived from T cells, B-cell-depleted T cells, or PBMCs.

This clone was seen a single time. Measured with immunoSEQ multiplex PCR; TCRdb has only the in-frame clones, and not every one. Among a few hundred thousand clones listed, about nine tenths were seen once. The CDR3 totals 13 residues. Looked up from germline, CDR1 is SGDLS and CDR2 is YYNGEE. V shed 4 bases and J shed 5 bases, with 9 bases lying between them. Patients of the Seattle cohort, enrolled during active infection, were followed longitudinally. This sequence was found in a woman aged 30 to 39 with COVID-19, enrolled during active disease. The V call is TRBV9, the J call TRBJ2-2, with D perhaps matching TRBD2 (5 bases). The sequenced material came from peripheral blood. CDR3 region: CASSRTGTGELFF. DNA for the CDR3: TGTGCCAGCAGCCGGACTGGGACCGGGGAGCTGTTTTTT.